This T cell receptor beta chain emerged from a study of CD8+CD57+ T cells in acquired aplastic anemia. This clonotype was counted many times. Its specificity is unknown. Study results and limitations: Between the patient and control groups, CD8+ Simpson's diversity did not differ significantly.

The V gene's germline CDR1 is SGDLS and CDR2 YYNGEE. The CDR3 covers 15 residues. V lost 4 bases, J lost 1 base, and 4 bases stayed unmatched. TCR beta VDJ and CDR3 profiles were obtained from a genomic DNA template. TCRdb used MiXCR to reprocess the reads, holding one entry per CDR3 protein. The data hold approximately 170,000 distinct CDR3 sequences, with roughly 63% observed a single time. V and J are TRBV9 and TRBJ2-1, with 8 bases that match TRBD2. The sample taken for sequencing was sorted CD4+, CD8+, or CD8+CD57+ T cells (not recorded which) from PBMCs. The receptor's source is a human donor in good health. The CDR3 is CASSLSGVSYNEQFF. The CDR3 DNA sequence: TGTGCCAGCAGCCTTAGCGGGGTATCCTACAATGAGCAGTTCTTC.